This TCR beta chain originates from a study of tumor and adjacent non-tumor tissue in lung cancer. This CDR3 has 18 residues. CDR1 SGHAT and CDR2 FQNNGV come from the germline V gene. Concerning this clonotype: One junction end disagrees with the germline gene, perhaps due to a read error.

A modified ARM-PCR protocol with three rounds of nested PCR amplified TCRbeta. TCRdb fed the multiplex PCR reads into MiXCR, producing one record per CDR3 protein. The sample consists of approximately 79,000 distinct CDR3 sequences, roughly two thirds of them appearing once. The template was RNA from unsorted bulk tissue. The rearrangement joins TRBV11-2 to TRBJ2-6; 11 bases align to TRBD1. Sequencing was carried out using lung tumor tissue. This sequence originates from a woman in her 40s with non-small cell lung cancer. This CDR3 reads CDSSARTGGSSGANVLNF. In DNA form, the CDR3 reads TGTGACAGCAGCGCAAGGACAGGGGGCTCCTCTGGGGCCAACGTTCTGAATTTC.